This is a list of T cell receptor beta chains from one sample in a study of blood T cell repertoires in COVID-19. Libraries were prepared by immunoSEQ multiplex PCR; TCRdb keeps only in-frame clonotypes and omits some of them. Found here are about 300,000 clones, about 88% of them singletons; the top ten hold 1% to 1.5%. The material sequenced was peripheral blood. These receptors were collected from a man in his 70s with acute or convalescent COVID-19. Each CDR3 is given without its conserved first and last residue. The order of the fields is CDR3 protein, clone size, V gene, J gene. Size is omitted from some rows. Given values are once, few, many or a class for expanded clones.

ASSQDVGGTEAF	NA	TRBV3-1/TRBV3-2	TRBJ1-1
ASNSGQGLFEQY	once	TRBV28	TRBJ2-7
ASHGIRVGGVYNEQF	NA	TRBV3-1/TRBV3-2	TRBJ2-1
ASSLTSGRTYEQY	NA	TRBV28	TRBJ2-7
ASSKPFSGSKNEQF	NA	TRBV21-1	TRBJ2-1
ASSVLLGVGELF	NA	TRBV11-3	TRBJ2-2
ASSVGGHDNSPLH	NA	TRBV9	TRBJ1-6
ASTRQAALTGANVLT	NA	TRBV2	TRBJ2-6
AISSLQGGEETQY	NA	TRBV10-3	TRBJ2-5
ASSYLQGNTEAF	NA	TRBV6-5	TRBJ1-1
ASSPGTSGQNTGELF	NA	TRBV7-9	TRBJ2-2
SVGQATNEKLF	NA	TRBV29-1	TRBJ1-4
ASSLWGRALGGSPDTQY	NA	TRBV5-1	TRBJ2-3
ASSTRTGEGYT	once	TRBV19	TRBJ1-2
ASSLGQGGETQY	NA	TRBV5-8	TRBJ2-5
ASSKFAGTGRDEQY	NA	TRBV19	TRBJ2-7
ASTRGSNYGYT	NA	TRBV19	TRBJ1-2
ASRKTGGGNQPQH	once	TRBV6-5	TRBJ1-5
ASSGTGNTGELF	NA	TRBV19	TRBJ2-2
ASSPAAWTGGGETQY	NA	TRBV4-3	TRBJ2-5
ASSQISPGKAF	NA	TRBV14	TRBJ1-1
ATSDHLQGTGELF	many	TRBV24-1	TRBJ2-2
ASSASTGDTEAF	NA	TRBV18	TRBJ1-1
ASSLATSGGWEKLF	NA	TRBV11-2	TRBJ1-4
ASSFGTGEETQY	NA	TRBV5-1	TRBJ2-5
ASSIDRTANEQF	NA	TRBV19	TRBJ2-1
ASSPRGQGNTGELF	NA	TRBV18	TRBJ2-2
SAGGAYEQY	NA	TRBV29-1	TRBJ2-7
ASSGVTGFSDTQY	few	TRBV7-6	TRBJ2-3
ASSVVAGEKLF	NA	TRBV6-4	TRBJ1-4
ASNSLDRGVDTIY	NA	TRBV6-5	TRBJ1-3
ASSERGMNTEAF	once	TRBV25-1	TRBJ1-1
AWTRQGNQPQH	once	TRBV30	TRBJ1-5
ASSVGSEKF	NA	TRBV9	TRBJ2-1
ASSVVGGPYNEQF	once	TRBV9	TRBJ2-1
ASSLFRDGSDTQY	once	TRBV5-4	TRBJ2-3
ASSPDGGTGNYGYT	NA	TRBV5-1	TRBJ1-2
SVYPNTEAF	NA	TRBV20-1	TRBJ1-1
ASLTSGNTGELF	NA	TRBV28	TRBJ2-2
ASSLGLAAPYEQY	once	TRBV27	TRBJ2-7
ASSGQGALSNQPQH	NA	TRBV2	TRBJ1-5
ASTPRERTTYNEQF	few	TRBV19	TRBJ2-1
ASSQGQGISSPLH	NA	TRBV28	TRBJ1-6
ASRANYGYT	NA	TRBV28	TRBJ1-2